Given below is one T cell receptor (beta chain) in context. The data originate from a study of blood T cells in healthy people across ages. A second PCR, run for roughly 7 to 12 cycles, used a sample-barcoded 5' primer plus a J-beta primer mix. In TCRdb, the 5' RACE reads were re-called with MiXCR into one record per CDR3 protein. Among 600,000 or so distinct CDR3 sequences, roughly 21% were seen once, and the ten largest hold more than 3%. The germline gives CDR1 MNHNY, CDR2 SVGAGI (reference sequence). The CDR3 totals 12 residues. Trimming removed 5 bases at V and 6 bases at J, with 10 bases between.

The rearrangement uses TRBV6-6 and TRBJ1-2; possible D gene TRBD1, 6 bases. The receptor comes from a man aged 65-85 years in good health. The sequencing sample was made of blood. DNA for the CDR3: TGTGCCAGCAGTCCAGGGGCTAATGGCTACACCTTC. It encodes CASSPGANGYTF.